This TCR beta chain was captured by sequencing in a study of response to subunit inactivated influenza vaccine. This clonotype was seen once. TCRdb re-derived calls from the RT-PCR reads in MiXCR, one entry per CDR3 protein. The table has about 570,000 distinct CDR3 sequences, roughly 12% seen once. Germline lookup yields CDR1 MNHEY and CDR2 SMNVEV (reference sequence). CDR3 size: 14 residues. Trimming took 3 bases from V and 3 from J, leaving 12 bases between them. The same specimen was also included in a second study, on T cells expressing NK-cell markers. In that study: With UMIs, 5'RACE template switching was used to make TCR beta cDNA. Several experiments employed an anti-gamma-delta TCR antibody to confine sorting to alpha-beta TCR T cells.

The rearrangement uses TRBV27 and TRBJ2-7, with D possibly TRBD2 on 6 matching bases. This sequence was found in a man aged 45 to 65 who received an inactivated influenza vaccine. Here the sequenced sample was PBMCs from blood, taken on the day of vaccination. CDR3 sequence reads: CASSFAGLHYEQYF. The CDR3 coding sequence is TGTGCCAGCAGTTTCGCGGGGCTTCACTACGAGCAGTACTTC.